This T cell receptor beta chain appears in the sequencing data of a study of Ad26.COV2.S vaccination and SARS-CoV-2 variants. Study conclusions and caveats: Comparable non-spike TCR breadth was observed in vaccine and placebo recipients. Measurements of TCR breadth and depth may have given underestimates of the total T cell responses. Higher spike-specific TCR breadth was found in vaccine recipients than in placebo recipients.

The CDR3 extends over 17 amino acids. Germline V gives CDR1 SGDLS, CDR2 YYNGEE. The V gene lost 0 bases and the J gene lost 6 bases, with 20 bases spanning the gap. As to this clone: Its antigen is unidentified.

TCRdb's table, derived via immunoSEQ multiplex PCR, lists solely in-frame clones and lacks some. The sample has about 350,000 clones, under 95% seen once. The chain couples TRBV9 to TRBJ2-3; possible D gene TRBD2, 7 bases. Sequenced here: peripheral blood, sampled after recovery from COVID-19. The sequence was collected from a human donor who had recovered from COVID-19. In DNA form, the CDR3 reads TGTGCCAGCAGCGTAGACCTCCGGGGGGCCAGCAGGGATACGCAGTATTTT. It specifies CASSVDLRGASRDTQYF.